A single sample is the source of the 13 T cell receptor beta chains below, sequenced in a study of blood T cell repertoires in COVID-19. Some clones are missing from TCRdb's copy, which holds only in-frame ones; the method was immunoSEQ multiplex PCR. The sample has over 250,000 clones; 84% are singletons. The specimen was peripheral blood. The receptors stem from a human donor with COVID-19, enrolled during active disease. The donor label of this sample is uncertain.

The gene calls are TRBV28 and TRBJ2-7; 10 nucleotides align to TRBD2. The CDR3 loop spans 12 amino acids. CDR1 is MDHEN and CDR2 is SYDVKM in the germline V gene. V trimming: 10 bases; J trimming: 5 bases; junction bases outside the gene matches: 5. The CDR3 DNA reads TGTGCCACACGACTAGCGGGTAACGAGCAGTACTTC. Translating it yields CATRLAGNEQYF.

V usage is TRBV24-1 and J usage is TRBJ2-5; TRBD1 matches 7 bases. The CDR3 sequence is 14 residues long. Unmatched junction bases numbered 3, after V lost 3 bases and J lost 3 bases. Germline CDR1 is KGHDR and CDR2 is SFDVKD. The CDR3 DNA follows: TGTGCCACCAGTGATGGGGACAGTAAAGAGACCCAGTACTTC. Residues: CATSDGDSKETQYF.

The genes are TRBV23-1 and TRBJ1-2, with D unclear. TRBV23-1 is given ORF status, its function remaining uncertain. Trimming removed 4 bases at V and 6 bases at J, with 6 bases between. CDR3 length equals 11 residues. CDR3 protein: CASSPSNGYTF. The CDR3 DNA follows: TGCGCCAGCAGTCCCTCTAATGGCTACACCTTC.

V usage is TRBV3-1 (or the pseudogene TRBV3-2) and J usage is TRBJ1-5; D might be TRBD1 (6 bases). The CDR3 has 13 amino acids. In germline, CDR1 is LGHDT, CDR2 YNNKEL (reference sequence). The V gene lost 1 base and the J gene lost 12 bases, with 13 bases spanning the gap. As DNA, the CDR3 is TGTGCCAGCAGCCAAGTGGGGGCAGGGAGCCAGCATTTT. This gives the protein CASSQVGAGSQHF.

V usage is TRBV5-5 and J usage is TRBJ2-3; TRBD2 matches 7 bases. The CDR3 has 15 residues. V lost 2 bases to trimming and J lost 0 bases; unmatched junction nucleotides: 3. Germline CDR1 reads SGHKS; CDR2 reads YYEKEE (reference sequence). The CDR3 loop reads CASSFSAGSTDTQYF. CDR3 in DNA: TGTGCCAGCAGCTTTTCAGCGGGGAGCACAGATACGCAGTATTTT.

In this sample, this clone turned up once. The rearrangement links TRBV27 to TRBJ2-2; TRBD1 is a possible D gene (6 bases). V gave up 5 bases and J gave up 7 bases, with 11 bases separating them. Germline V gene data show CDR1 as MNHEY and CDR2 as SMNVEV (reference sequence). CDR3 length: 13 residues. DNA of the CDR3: TGTGCCAGCAGTCCCAGGGGAATCGGGGAGCTGTTTTTT. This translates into CASSPRGIGELFF.

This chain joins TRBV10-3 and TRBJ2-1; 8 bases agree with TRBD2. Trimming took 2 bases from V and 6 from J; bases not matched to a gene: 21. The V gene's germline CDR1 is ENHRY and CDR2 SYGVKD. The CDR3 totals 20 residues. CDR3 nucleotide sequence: TGTGCCATCAGTGAGCCGATAACGTCCGGGACTAGGTTGGCTCTCAATGAGCAGTTCTTC. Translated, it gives CAISEPITSGTRLALNEQFF.

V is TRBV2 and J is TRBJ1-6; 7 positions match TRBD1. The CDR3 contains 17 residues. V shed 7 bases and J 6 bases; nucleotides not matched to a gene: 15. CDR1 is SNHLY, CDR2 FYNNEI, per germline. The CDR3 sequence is CASIRFGGDRANSPLHF. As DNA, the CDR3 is TGTGCCAGCATCAGGTTCGGCGGAGACAGGGCTAATTCACCCCTCCACTTT.

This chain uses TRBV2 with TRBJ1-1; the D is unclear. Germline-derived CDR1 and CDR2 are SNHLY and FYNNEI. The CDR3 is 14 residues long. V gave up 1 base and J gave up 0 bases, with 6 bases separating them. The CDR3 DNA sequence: TGTGCCAGCAGTGAAGGTATTTTGAACACTGAAGCTTTCTTT. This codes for CASSEGILNTEAFF.

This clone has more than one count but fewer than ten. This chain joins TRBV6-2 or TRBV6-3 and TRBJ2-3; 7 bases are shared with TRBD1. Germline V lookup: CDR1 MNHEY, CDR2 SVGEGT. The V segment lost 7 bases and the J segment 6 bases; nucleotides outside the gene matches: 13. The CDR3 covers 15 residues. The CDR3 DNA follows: TGTGCCAGCACCCCTACCGGGACAGAAATCGATACGCAGTATTTT. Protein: CASTPTGTEIDTQYF.

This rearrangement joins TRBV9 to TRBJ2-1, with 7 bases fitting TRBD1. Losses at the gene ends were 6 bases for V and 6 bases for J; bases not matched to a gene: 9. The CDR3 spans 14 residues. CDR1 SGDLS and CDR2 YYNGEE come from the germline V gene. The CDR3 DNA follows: TGTGCCAGCACTCGACAGGGCAATGGCAATGAGCAGTTCTTC. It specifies CASTRQGNGNEQFF.

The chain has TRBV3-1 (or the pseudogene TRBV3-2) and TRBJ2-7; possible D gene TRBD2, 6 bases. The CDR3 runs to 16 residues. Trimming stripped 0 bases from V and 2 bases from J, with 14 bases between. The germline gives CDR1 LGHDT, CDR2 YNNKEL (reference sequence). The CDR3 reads CASSQDLDSGAYEQYF. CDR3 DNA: TGTGCCAGCAGCCAAGATCTGGATAGCGGTGCCTACGAGCAGTACTTC.

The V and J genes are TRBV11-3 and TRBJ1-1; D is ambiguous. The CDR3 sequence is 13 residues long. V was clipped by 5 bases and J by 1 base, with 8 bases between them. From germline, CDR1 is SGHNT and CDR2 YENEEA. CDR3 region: CASSKEGNTEAFF. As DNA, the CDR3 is TGTGCCAGCAGCAAGGAGGGGAACACTGAAGCTTTCTTT.